This TCR beta chain appears in the sequencing data of a study of response to subunit inactivated influenza vaccine. TCRdb re-analysed the RT-PCR reads in MiXCR, keeping a single row per CDR3 protein. The table has around 570,000 distinct CDR3 sequences, around 10% seen once. Germline loops: CDR1 SGDLS, CDR2 YYNGEE. The germline V and J ends were trimmed by 0 bases and 0 bases, with 9 bases remaining between them. The CDR3 length is 15 residues. The sample also formed part of further work on T cells expressing NK-cell markers. That paper states: UMI-tagged 5'RACE template switching yielded the TCR beta cDNA.

This chain joins TRBV9 and TRBJ1-2, with a possible D match to TRBD1 (6 bases). The TCR was taken from a man aged 45-60 years who received an inactivated influenza vaccine. Specimen: PBMCs from blood, collected on the day of vaccination. For the CDR3, the DNA is TGTGCCAGCAGCGTAGGGGGACATACTAACTATGGCTACACCTTC. Its protein product is CASSVGGHTNYGYTF.